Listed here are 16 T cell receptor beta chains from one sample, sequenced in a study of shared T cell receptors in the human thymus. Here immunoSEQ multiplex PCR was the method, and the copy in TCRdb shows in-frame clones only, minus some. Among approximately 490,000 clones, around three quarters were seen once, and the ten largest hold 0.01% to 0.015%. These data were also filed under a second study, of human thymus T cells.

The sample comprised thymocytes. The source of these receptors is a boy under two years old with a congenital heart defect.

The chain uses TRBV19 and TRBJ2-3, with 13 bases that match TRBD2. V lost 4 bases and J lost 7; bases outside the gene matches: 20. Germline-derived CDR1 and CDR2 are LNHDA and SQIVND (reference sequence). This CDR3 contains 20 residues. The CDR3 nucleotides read TGTGCCAGTAGTACGACCATCCCTACTAGCGGGAGGGCCTCCGGGAATACGCAGTATTTT. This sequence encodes CASSTTIPTSGRASGNTQYF.

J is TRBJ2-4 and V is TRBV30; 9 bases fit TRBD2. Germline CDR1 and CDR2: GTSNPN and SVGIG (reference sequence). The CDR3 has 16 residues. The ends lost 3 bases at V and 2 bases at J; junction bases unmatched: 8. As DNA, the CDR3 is TGTGCCTGGAGGAAAGGCGGGAGGGGGTCCAAAAACATTCAGTACTTC. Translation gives CAWRKGGRGSKNIQYF. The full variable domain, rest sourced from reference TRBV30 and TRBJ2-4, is SQTIHQWPATLVQPVGSPLSLECTVEGTSNPNLYWYRQAAGRGLQLLFYSVGIGQISSEVPQNLSASRPQDRQFILSSKKLLLSDSGFYLCAWRKGGRGSKNIQYFGAGTRLSVL.

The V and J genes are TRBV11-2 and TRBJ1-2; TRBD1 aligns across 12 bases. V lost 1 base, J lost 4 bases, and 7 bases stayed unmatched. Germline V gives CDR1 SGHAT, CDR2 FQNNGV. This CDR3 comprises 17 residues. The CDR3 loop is CASSLGGTGGAGYGYTF. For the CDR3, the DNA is TGTGCCAGCAGCTTAGGGGGGACAGGGGGCGCCGGCTATGGCTACACCTTC.

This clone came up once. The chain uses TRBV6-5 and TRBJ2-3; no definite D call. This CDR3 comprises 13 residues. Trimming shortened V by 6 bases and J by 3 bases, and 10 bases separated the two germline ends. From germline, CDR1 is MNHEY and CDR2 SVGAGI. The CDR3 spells CASRAGVTDTQYF. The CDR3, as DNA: TGTGCCAGCAGGGCAGGCGTGACAGATACGCAGTATTTT.

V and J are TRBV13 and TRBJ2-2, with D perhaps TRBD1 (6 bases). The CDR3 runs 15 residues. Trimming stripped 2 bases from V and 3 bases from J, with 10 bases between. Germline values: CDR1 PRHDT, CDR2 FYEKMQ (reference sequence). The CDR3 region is CASSLIQGDTGELFF. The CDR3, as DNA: TGTGCCAGCAGCTTAATACAGGGCGACACCGGGGAGCTGTTTTTT.

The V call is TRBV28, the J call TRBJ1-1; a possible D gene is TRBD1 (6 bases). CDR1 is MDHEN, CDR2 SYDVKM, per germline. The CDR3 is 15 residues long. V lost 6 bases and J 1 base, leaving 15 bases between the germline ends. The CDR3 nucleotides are TGTGCCAGCAGCTACAACCTGGACAGGAACACTGAAGCTTTCTTT. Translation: CASSYNLDRNTEAFF.

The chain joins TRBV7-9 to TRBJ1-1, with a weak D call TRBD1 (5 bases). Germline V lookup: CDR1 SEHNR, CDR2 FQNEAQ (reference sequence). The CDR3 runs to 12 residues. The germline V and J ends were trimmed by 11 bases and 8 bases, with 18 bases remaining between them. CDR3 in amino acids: CAPLPRDYEAFF. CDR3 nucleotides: TGTGCCCCATTACCCCGGGACTACGAAGCTTTCTTT.

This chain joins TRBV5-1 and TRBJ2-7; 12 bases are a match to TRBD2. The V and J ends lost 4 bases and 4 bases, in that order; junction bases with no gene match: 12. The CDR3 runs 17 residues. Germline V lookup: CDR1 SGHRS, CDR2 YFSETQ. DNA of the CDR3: TGCGCCAGCAGCCCCGGGACTAGCGGGTGGAGAGGTTACGAGCAGTACTTC. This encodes CASSPGTSGWRGYEQYF.

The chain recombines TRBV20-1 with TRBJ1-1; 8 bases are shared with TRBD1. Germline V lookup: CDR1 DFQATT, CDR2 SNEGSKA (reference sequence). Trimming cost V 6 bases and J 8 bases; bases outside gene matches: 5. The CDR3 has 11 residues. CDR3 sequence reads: CSADRDGEAFF. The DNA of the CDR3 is TGCAGTGCGGACAGGGACGGCGAAGCTTTCTTT.

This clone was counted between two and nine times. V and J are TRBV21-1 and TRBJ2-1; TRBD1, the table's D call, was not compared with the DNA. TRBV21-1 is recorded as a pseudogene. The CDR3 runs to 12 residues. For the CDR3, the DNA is TGTGCCAGCAACGGACAGAACAATGAGCAGTTCTTC. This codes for CASNGQNNEQFF.

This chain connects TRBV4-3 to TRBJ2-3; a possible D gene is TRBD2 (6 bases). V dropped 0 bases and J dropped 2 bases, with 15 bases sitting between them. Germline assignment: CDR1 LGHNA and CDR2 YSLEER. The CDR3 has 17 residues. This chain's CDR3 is CASSQEGRLVITDTQYF. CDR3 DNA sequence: TGCGCCAGCAGCCAAGAGGGGAGACTAGTCATCACAGATACGCAGTATTTT.

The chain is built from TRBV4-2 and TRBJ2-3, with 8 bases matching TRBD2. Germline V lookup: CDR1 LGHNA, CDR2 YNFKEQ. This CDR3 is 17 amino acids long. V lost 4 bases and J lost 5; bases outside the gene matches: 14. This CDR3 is CASSPVEAGEVEDTQYF. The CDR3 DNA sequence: TGTGCCAGCAGCCCCGTCGAAGCGGGAGAGGTTGAAGATACGCAGTATTTT.

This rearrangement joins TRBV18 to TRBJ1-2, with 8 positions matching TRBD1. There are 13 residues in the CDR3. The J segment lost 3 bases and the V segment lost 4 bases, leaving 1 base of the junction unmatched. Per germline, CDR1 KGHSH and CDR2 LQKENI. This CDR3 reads CASSRGQDYGYTF. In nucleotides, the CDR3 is TGTGCCAGCTCACGGGGACAGGACTATGGCTACACCTTC. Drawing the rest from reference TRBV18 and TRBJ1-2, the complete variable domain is NAGVMQNPRHLVRRRGQEARLRCSPMKGHSHVYWYRQLPEEGLKFMVYLQKENIIDESGMPKERFSAEFPKEGPSILRIQQVVRGDSAAYFCASSRGQDYGYTFGSGTRLTVV.

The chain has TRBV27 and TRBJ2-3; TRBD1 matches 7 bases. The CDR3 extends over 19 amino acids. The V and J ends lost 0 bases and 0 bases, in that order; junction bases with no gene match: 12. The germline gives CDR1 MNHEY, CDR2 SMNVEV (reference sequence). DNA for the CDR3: TGTGCCAGCAGTTTATCGAAAGGGGGCGGAGAACCTAGCACAGATACGCAGTATTTT. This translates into CASSLSKGGGEPSTDTQYF.

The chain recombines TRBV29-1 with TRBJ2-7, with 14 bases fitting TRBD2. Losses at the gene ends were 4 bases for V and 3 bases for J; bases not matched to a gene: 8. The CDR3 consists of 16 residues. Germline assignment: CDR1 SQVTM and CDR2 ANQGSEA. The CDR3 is CSVVRLAGGENYEQYF. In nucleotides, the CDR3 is TGCAGCGTTGTTAGACTAGCGGGAGGGGAGAACTACGAGCAGTACTTC.

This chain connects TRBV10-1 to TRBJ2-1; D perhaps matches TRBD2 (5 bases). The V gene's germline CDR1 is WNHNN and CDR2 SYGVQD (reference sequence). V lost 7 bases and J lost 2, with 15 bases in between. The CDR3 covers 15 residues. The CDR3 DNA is TGCGCCAGCACCCGCCCGGGGAAGCCCTACAATGAGCAGTTCTTC. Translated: CASTRPGKPYNEQFF.